This T cell receptor (beta chain) was profiled in a study of shared clonotypes between healthy human individuals. The wider study: Per donor, three plates held CD4 naive cells, three held CD4 memory, two held CD8 naive and one held CD8 memory.

Study-wide results and caveats: Larger richness was generally estimated for naive than memory subsets. Represented genetic and exposure-history diversity was restricted by having few donors.

This CDR3 comprises 15 residues. The V and J ends lost 4 bases and 2 bases, in that order; junction bases with no gene match: 8. CDR1 LGHNA and CDR2 YSLEER come from the germline V gene. Produced via immunoSEQ multiplex PCR; TCRdb's table is partial and in-frame only. The table lists fewer than 1.8 million clones, 98% to 99% of them singletons. Regarding this clone: Its antigen is undetermined.

The chain recombines TRBV4-3 with TRBJ2-7, with 7 positions matching TRBD2. This receptor was obtained from a man aged 25 to 40 in good health. The material sequenced was naive CD4+ T cells sorted from blood. Stated subset: CD45RA+ positively selected. CDR3 coding DNA: TGCGCCAGCAGCCGCGTCTGGACTAGTACCTACGAGCAGTACTTC. Translating gives CASSRVWTSTYEQYF.